This passage covers 7 T cell receptor beta chains from one sample sequenced in a study of blood T cell repertoires in COVID-19. The assay was immunoSEQ multiplex PCR, and TCRdb's table has in-frame clones only and misses some. The table records 130,000 or so clones, around 85% of them present only once. Sequences were obtained from peripheral blood. The receptors here all came from a woman older than 75 with acute or convalescent COVID-19.

The CDR3 sequence is CASLGVSTYEQYF. The CDR3 DNA reads as TGTGCCAGCCTCGGGGTTTCCACCTACGAGCAGTACTTC. V usage is TRBV12-3 or TRBV12-4 and J usage is TRBJ2-7, with D tentatively TRBD2 (5 bases). The V and J ends lost 8 bases and 2 bases respectively, with 13 bases between them. CDR3 length: 13 residues.

This chain uses TRBV11-2 with TRBJ2-1, with 9 bases identical to TRBD2. The CDR3 runs to 15 residues. Unmatched junction bases numbered 4, after V lost 5 bases and J lost 2 bases. CDR1 SGHAT and CDR2 FQNNGV come from the germline V gene. The CDR3 DNA reads TGTGCCAGCAGCCTAAGCGGGGGGACCTACAATGAGCAGTTCTTC. This encodes CASSLSGGTYNEQFF.

The genes are TRBV30 and TRBJ1-1, with D perhaps TRBD1 (5 bases). CDR1 and CDR2 (germline): GTSNPN, SVGIG (reference sequence). Trimming removed 4 bases from V and 2 bases from J, with 11 bases in between. The CDR3 runs 13 residues. CDR3 region: CAWNGGFNTEAFF. The CDR3 DNA reads as TGTGCCTGGAATGGGGGGTTCAACACTGAAGCTTTCTTT.

The V gene is TRBV2, the J gene TRBJ2-1; 9 bases map to TRBD1. The length of the CDR3 is 17 residues. Germline loops: CDR1 SNHLY, CDR2 FYNNEI. The V gene end was trimmed by 1 base and the J gene end by 0 bases; junction bases not matched to a gene: 4. The CDR3, as DNA: TGTGCCAGCAGTGAAGGGACAGGGGCCTCCTCCTACAATGAGCAGTTCTTC. Encoded protein: CASSEGTGASSYNEQFF.

This chain links TRBV10-3 with TRBJ2-7; 10 nucleotides match TRBD2. CDR3 length: 13 residues. CDR1 and CDR2 (germline): ENHRY, SYGVKD. Losses at the gene ends were 5 bases for V and 12 bases for J; bases not matched to a gene: 10. This chain's CDR3 is CAISLGGTSDSYF. The CDR3 DNA follows: TGTGCCATCAGTTTAGGAGGGACTAGCGATTCGTACTTC.

This clone appeared a few times. The CDR3, as DNA: TGTGCCAGTAGCTCCGGAGGATTCTCTAACTATGGCTACACCTTC. The encoded protein is CASSSGGFSNYGYTF. The chain has TRBV19 and TRBJ1-2; D uncertain. V shed 6 bases and J shed 0 bases, with 14 bases lying between them. The CDR3 length is 15 residues. The germline gives CDR1 LNHDA, CDR2 SQIVND (reference sequence).

The rearrangement links TRBV27 to TRBJ2-3; the match to TRBD1 covers 9 bases. J gave up 3 bases and V 2 bases, and 6 bases lay outside the gene matches. Germline CDR1 reads MNHEY; CDR2 reads SMNVEV (reference sequence). The CDR3 covers 16 residues. The CDR3 DNA follows: TGTGCCAGCAGTTTAAGCACAGGGGGCGGGACAGATACGCAGTATTTT. Residues: CASSLSTGGGTDTQYF.